One sample yielded the 21 T cell receptor beta chains listed below, sequenced in a study of T cell changes during pregnancy in multiple sclerosis. Measured with immunoSEQ multiplex PCR; TCRdb has only the in-frame clones, and not every one. Of around 51,000 clones listed, approximately 94% are singletons. Specimen: CD4+ T cells from peripheral blood mononuclear cells, collected in the second trimester of pregnancy. These receptors were taken from a female donor with multiple sclerosis, enrolled in a pregnancy study.

The chain carries TRBV11-2 and TRBJ1-5; D uncertain. The CDR3 sequence is 14 residues long. CDR1 and CDR2 (germline): SGHAT, FQNNGV. V gave up 5 bases and J gave up 2 bases, with 10 bases separating them. The CDR3 reads CASSNNKRNQPQHF. The CDR3 DNA sequence: TGTGCCAGCAGCAATAACAAACGCAATCAGCCCCAGCATTTT.

The rearrangement links TRBV4-3 to TRBJ2-1, with 9 bases aligning to TRBD2. Germline V gene lookup returns CDR1 LGHNA and CDR2 YSLEER. The CDR3 is 18 amino acids. Germline trimming cut 1 base from V and 4 bases from J; bases unmatched to any gene: 11. This CDR3 is CASSQVGTGTSRYNEQFF. As DNA, the CDR3 is TGCGCCAGCAGCCAAGTGGGCACCGGGACTAGCCGTTACAATGAGCAGTTCTTC.

The chain joins TRBV19 to TRBJ1-1; 8 bases align to TRBD1. V dropped 3 bases and J dropped 7; count of bases not matched to a gene: 7. CDR3 length: 14 residues. CDR1 and CDR2 from the germline V gene are LNHDA and SQIVND (reference sequence). The CDR3 protein is CASSIGRGRFEAFF. The DNA of the CDR3 is TGTGCCAGTAGTATCGGCAGGGGGCGCTTTGAAGCTTTCTTT.

This clone was found once. The chain is built from TRBV5-1 and TRBJ1-1; 7 positions agree with TRBD1. Per the germline V gene, CDR1 is SGHRS and CDR2 is YFSETQ. The CDR3 totals 15 residues. V trimming: 4 bases; J trimming: 1 base; junction bases outside the gene matches: 7. The CDR3, as DNA: TGCGCCAGCAGCGCCACCGGGACAGCGAACACTGAAGCTTTCTTT. Translating it yields CASSATGTANTEAFF.

The table lists this clone with a few counts. The chain carries TRBV19 and TRBJ1-1; D unresolved. CDR3 size: 12 residues. The V end lost 1 base, the J end lost 8 bases, and 8 bases lay between the germline ends. Germline-derived CDR1 and CDR2 are LNHDA and SQIVND (reference sequence). CDR3 loop: CASSIAEQEAFF. For the CDR3, the DNA is TGTGCCAGTAGTATAGCGGAACAGGAAGCTTTCTTT.

The genes are TRBV18 and TRBJ2-1, with 9 bases lining up with TRBD2. CDR1 is KGHSH, CDR2 LQKENI, per germline. CDR3 length equals 19 residues. Germline trimming cut 0 bases from V and 4 bases from J; bases unmatched to any gene: 13. In DNA form, the CDR3 reads TGTGCCAGCTCACCACCGAAGGGCGCAGGCGGGGGGGTTTACAATGAGCAGTTCTTC. Residues: CASSPPKGAGGGVYNEQFF.

This chain uses TRBV15 with TRBJ1-2; possible D gene TRBD1, 6 bases. V was clipped by 5 bases and J by 5 bases, with 9 bases between them. CDR3 length equals 12 residues. From germline, CDR1 is LNHNV and CDR2 YYDKDF (reference sequence). The CDR3 protein is CATSGTGYGYTF. The CDR3 nucleotides are TGTGCCACCAGCGGAACAGGGTATGGCTACACCTTC.

The V and J genes are TRBV21-1 and TRBJ2-1; whether TRBD1, the table's D call, matches the DNA was not checked. TRBV21-1 has pseudogene status. The CDR3 totals 14 residues. CDR3 nucleotide sequence: TGTGCCAGCAGCAAGGTCAGGGCCCACAATGAGCAGTTCTTC. It specifies CASSKVRAHNEQFF.

The chain recombines TRBV7-2 with TRBJ2-7, with 11 bases matching TRBD2. The junction had 0 bases not matched to a gene; V was cut back by 3 bases and J by 2 bases. Germline assignment: CDR1 SGHTA and CDR2 FQGNSA. CDR3 length: 14 residues. The CDR3 loop reads CASSLTSGAYEQYF. CDR3 in DNA: TGTGCCAGCAGCTTGACTAGCGGGGCCTACGAGCAGTACTTC.

The chain links TRBV5-4 to TRBJ2-7; D remains ambiguous. Germline V CDR1 and CDR2: SGHNT, YYREEE (reference sequence). The CDR3 contains 15 residues. V lost 2 bases and J 0 bases, leaving 12 bases between the germline ends. CDR3 region: CASSFNTVSSYEQYF. CDR3 DNA sequence: TGTGCCAGCAGCTTTAACACAGTGAGCTCCTACGAGCAGTACTTC.

This clone has a handful of counts. CDR3 in amino acids: CASSWTSDYEQYF. The CDR3 bases are TGTGCCAGCAGTTGGACTAGCGACTACGAGCAGTACTTC. The V and J genes are TRBV2 and TRBJ2-7; 9 bases are a match to TRBD2. Looked up from germline, CDR1 is SNHLY and CDR2 is FYNNEI. V lost 5 bases and J lost 3; bases outside the gene matches: 2. The CDR3 extends over 13 amino acids.

The chain combines TRBV25-1 with TRBJ2-7; TRBD1 agrees at 8 bases. CDR1 is MGHDK, CDR2 SYGVNS, per germline. J was trimmed by 5 bases and V by 4 bases; bases with no gene match: 4. The CDR3 covers 13 residues. CDR3 nucleotide sequence: TGTGCCAGCAGTGGTCAGGGGGCGAACGAGCAGTACTTC. Translated: CASSGQGANEQYF.

The V call is TRBV6-6, the J call TRBJ1-1; the D gene is possibly TRBD1 (6 bases). The ends were cut back, 6 bases at V and 1 base at J, with 15 bases in the middle. The germline V gene encodes CDR1 MNHNY and CDR2 SVGAGI (reference sequence). The CDR3 extends over 15 amino acids. The CDR3 DNA follows: TGTGCCAGCAGCCCGAACAGGGCCAGGAACACTGAAGCTTTCTTT. It codes for CASSPNRARNTEAFF.

The gene calls are TRBV9 and TRBJ1-1; D call uncertain. The CDR3 is 16 amino acids. Germline V lookup: CDR1 SGDLS, CDR2 YYNGEE. The V end was cut by 4 bases, the J end by 0 bases, with 16 bases between. The CDR3 here is CASSPLRGILNTEAFF. DNA of the CDR3: TGTGCCAGCAGCCCCCTTAGAGGGATACTGAACACTGAAGCTTTCTTT.

The chain recombines TRBV18 with TRBJ1-3, with 8 bases lining up with TRBD1. Germline-derived CDR1 and CDR2 are KGHSH and LQKENI. J was trimmed by 0 bases and V by 4 bases; bases with no gene match: 5. The CDR3 runs to 16 residues. The chain's CDR3 is CASSLRDRISGNTIYF. DNA for the CDR3: TGTGCCAGCTCACTCCGGGACAGGATCTCTGGAAACACCATATATTTT.

This chain connects TRBV29-1 to TRBJ1-1, with 7 bases lining up with TRBD1. The CDR3 runs to 13 residues. Trimming took 6 bases from V and 4 from J; bases not matched to a gene: 8. Per the germline V gene, CDR1 is SQVTM and CDR2 is ANQGSEA. Written as DNA, the CDR3 is TGCAGCGTCACAGGGGTAAAGGCCACTGAAGCTTTCTTT. Amino acids: CSVTGVKATEAFF.

The V call is TRBV19, the J call TRBJ1-4, with 7 positions matching TRBD1. Germline assignment: CDR1 LNHDA and CDR2 SQIVND (reference sequence). The CDR3 consists of 14 residues. After removal of 6 bases from V and 7 bases from J, the junction contained 8 bases not matched to a gene. The CDR3 nucleotides are TGTGCCAGTAGACAAACAGGGGACACTGAAAAACTGTTTTTT. It yields the protein CASRQTGDTEKLFF.

The chain recombines TRBV7-2 with TRBJ1-6, with no clear D. CDR1 SGHTA and CDR2 FQGNSA come from the germline V gene. This CDR3 has 15 amino acids. V shed 5 bases and J shed 5 bases, with 13 bases lying between them. CDR3 region: CASSPLRGNNSPLHF. The CDR3 coding sequence is TGTGCCAGCAGCCCCCTCCGGGGTAATAATTCACCCCTCCACTTT.

The V call is TRBV12-5, the J call TRBJ2-7; D possibly corresponds to TRBD1 (6 bases). This CDR3 is built from 13 residues. Trimming took off 4 bases at V and 0 bases at J, with 7 bases between the two ends. CDR1 LGHNT and CDR2 FRNRAP come from the germline V gene. CDR3 region: CASGWTASYEQYF. The CDR3 DNA follows: TGTGCTAGTGGTTGGACAGCCTCCTACGAGCAGTACTTC. Using reference TRBV12-5 and TRBJ2-7 for the parts outside the CDR3, the full variable domain is DARVTQTPRHKVTEMGQEVTMRCQPILGHNTVFWYRQTMMQGLELLAYFRNRAPLDDSGMPKDRFSAEMPDATLATLKIQPSEPRDSAVYFCASGWTASYEQYFGPGTRLTVT.

This chain uses TRBV5-6 with TRBJ1-4, with 7 bases identical to TRBD1. J lost 0 bases, V lost 3 bases, and 2 bases had no gene match. This CDR3 contains 15 residues. In germline, CDR1 is SGHDT, CDR2 YYEEEE. CDR3 residues: CASSWTGTTNEKLFF. The CDR3 bases are TGTGCCAGCAGCTGGACAGGTACAACTAATGAAAAACTGTTTTTT.

The rearrangement links TRBV7-2 to TRBJ1-3; no reliable D call. Germline V gene data show CDR1 as SGHTA and CDR2 as FQGNSA. The germline V and J ends were trimmed by 5 bases and 2 bases, with 10 bases remaining between them. CDR3 length equals 14 residues. The CDR3 reads CASSLSGTGNTIYF. CDR3 nucleotides: TGTGCCAGCAGCCTATCGGGGACTGGAAACACCATATATTTT.